This T cell receptor beta chain was obtained from a study of cytomegalovirus exposure and HLA in healthy donors. As for the study in general: In a later analysis, the roughly 120 validation repertoires were reported to have used the same platform as the roughly 670 first-cohort repertoires. Regarding the study as a whole: The authors enumerated 164 TCR beta chains as linked to cytomegalovirus. Among the CMV-associated chains, three were confirmed in vitro as specific for CMV antigens.

For this clone: Its matching antigen is unknown.

Sequencing was performed with immunoSEQ multiplex PCR; in TCRdb, only in-frame clones are kept and a portion is missing. Of 120,000 or so clones in the sample, more than 95% are singletons; the top ten hold less than 2%. The donors were members of the validation cohort, which comprised 90 to 150 subjects and was separate from the first cohort of 666 subjects. The TCR sequence derives from a man aged 18 to 35 in good health and CMV-seronegative. The sequencing input was PBMCs.

DNA for the CDR3: TGTGCCAGCAGTGCCCGACAGGGAGCGGAGACCCAGTACTTC. Protein product: CASSARQGAETQYF. The V gene is TRBV28, the J gene TRBJ2-5, with 7 bases that match TRBD1. This CDR3 comprises 14 residues. In germline, CDR1 is MDHEN, CDR2 SYDVKM. The V segment lost 5 bases and the J segment 5 bases; nucleotides outside the gene matches: 8.